The sequence of this TCR beta chain was determined in a study of read filtering for tumor transcriptome and immune sequencing. Study results and caveats: IR-seq captured clonotypes deeper and more reliably than RNA-seq.

This library used approximately 390 ng RNA and molecular barcoded adaptors spanning alpha/delta and beta/gamma chains. Via MiXCR, TCRdb re-called the reads, giving one row per CDR3 protein. The table has about 58,000 distinct CDR3 sequences, more than 9% seen once; the top ten hold around 16%. Per germline, CDR1 SGHTA and CDR2 FQGTGA. The CDR3 extends over 15 amino acids. Between the trimmed V and J ends, which lost 5 bases and 8 bases, there was a span of 18 bases. This clonotype was observed at least ten times. Its antigen is still unknown. Specimen: a population of CD138-negative cells sorted from bone marrow. The V gene is TRBV7-3, the J gene TRBJ2-2; no definite D call. The TCR was taken from a donor at least 40 years old with multiple myeloma. In DNA form, the CDR3 reads TGTGCCAGCAGCGAAAGGGTAGTCTCCCCAGGGGAGCTGTTTTTT. Amino acids: CASSERVVSPGELFF.